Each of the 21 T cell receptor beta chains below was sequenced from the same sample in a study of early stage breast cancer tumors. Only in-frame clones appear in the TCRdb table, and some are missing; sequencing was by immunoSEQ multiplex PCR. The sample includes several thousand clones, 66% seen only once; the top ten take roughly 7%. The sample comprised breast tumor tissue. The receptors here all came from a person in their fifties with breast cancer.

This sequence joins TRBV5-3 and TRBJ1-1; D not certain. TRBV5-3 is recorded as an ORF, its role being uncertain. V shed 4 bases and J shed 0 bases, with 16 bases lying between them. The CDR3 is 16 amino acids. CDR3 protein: CARSGRGGGMNTEAFF. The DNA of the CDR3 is TGTGCCAGAAGCGGCCGGGGAGGCGGGATGAACACTGAAGCTTTCTTT.

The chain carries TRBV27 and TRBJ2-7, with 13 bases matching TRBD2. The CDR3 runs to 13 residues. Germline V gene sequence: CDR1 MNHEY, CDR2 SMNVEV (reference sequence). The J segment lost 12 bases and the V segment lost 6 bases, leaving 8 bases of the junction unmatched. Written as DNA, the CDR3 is TGTGCCAGCAGCCCACTAGCGGGAGGGATTCTGTACTTC. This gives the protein CASSPLAGGILYF.

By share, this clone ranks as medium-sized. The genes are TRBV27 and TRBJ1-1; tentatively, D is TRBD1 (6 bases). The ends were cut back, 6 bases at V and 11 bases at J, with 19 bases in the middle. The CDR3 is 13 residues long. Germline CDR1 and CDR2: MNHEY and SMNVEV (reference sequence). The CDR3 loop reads CASSPTLQGRAFF. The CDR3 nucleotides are TGTGCCAGCAGCCCGACCCTACAGGGACGGGCTTTCTTT.

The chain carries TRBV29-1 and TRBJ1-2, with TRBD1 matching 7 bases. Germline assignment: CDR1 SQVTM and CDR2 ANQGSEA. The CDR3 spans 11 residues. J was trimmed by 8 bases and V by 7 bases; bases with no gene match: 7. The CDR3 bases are TGCAGCGGTCTAACAGGGGAAGGCTACACCTTC. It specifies CSGLTGEGYTF.

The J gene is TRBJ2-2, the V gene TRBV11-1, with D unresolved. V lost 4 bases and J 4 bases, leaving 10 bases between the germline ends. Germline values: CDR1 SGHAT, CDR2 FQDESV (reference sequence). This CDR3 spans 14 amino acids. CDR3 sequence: CASSSSLFTGELFF. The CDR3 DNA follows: TGTGCCAGCAGCTCGAGTCTCTTCACCGGGGAGCTGTTTTTT. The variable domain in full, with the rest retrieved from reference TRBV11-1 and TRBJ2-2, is EAEVAQSPRYKITEKSQAVAFWCDPISGHATLYWYRQILGQGPELLVQFQDESVVDDSQLPKDRFSAERLKGVDSTLKIQPAELGDSAMYLCASSSSLFTGELFFGEGSRLTVL.

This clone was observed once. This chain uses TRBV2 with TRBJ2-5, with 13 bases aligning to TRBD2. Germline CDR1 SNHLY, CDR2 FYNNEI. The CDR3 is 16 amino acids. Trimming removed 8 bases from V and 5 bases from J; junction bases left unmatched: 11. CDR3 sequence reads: CASQLGLAGLTETQYF. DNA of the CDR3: TGTGCCAGCCAGTTGGGACTAGCGGGGCTCACGGAGACCCAGTACTTC.

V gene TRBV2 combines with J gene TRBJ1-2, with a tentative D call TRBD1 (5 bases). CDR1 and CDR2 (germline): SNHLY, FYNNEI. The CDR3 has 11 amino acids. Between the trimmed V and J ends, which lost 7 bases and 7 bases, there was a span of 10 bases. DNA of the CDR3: TGTGCCAGCAATGCAGACAGTGGCTACACCTTC. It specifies CASNADSGYTF.

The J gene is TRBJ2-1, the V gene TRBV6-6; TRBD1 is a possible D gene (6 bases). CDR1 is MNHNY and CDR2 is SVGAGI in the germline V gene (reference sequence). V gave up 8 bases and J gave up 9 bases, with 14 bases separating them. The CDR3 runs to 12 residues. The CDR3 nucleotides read TGTGCCAGCGCTACAGGGTGGGGTGAGCAGTTCTTC. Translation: CASATGWGEQFF.

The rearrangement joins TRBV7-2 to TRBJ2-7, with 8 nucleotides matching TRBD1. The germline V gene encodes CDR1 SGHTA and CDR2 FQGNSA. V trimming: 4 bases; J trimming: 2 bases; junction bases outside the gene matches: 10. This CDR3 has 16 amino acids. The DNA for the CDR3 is TGTGCCAGCAGCTCGCAACCGGGACAGGATGCCTACGAGCAGTACTTC. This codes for CASSSQPGQDAYEQYF.

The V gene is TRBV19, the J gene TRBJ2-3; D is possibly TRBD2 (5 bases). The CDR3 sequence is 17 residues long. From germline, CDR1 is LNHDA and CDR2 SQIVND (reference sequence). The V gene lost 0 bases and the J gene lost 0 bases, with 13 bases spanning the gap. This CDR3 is CASSIDQVGVSTDTQYF. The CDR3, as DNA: TGTGCCAGTAGTATAGATCAGGTGGGAGTGAGCACAGATACGCAGTATTTT.

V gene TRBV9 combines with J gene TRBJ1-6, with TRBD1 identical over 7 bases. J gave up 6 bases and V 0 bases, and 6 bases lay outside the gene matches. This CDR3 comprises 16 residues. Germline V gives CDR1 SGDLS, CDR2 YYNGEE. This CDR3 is CASSVAGTVGNSPLHF. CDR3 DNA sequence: TGTGCCAGCAGCGTAGCTGGGACAGTTGGTAATTCACCCCTCCACTTT.

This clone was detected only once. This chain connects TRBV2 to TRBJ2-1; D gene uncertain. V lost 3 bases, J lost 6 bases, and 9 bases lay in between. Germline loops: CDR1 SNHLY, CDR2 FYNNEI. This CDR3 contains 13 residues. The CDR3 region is CASSDVYINEQFF. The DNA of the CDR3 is TGTGCCAGCAGTGATGTGTACATCAATGAGCAGTTCTTC.

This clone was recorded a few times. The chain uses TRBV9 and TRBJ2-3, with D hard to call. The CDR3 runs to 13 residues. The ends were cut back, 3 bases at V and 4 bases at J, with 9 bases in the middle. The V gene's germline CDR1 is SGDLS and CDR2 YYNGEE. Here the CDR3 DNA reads TGTGCCAGCAGCGAGGGTCACCCAGATACGCAGTATTTT. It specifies CASSEGHPDTQYF.

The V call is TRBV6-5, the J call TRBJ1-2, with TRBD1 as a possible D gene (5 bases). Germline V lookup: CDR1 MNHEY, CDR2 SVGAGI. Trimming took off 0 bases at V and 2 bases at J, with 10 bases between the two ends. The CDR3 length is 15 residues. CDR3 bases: TGTGCCAGCAGTTACTCGGGGCGATACAACTATGGCTACACCTTC. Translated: CASSYSGRYNYGYTF.

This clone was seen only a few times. CDR3 in DNA: TGTGCCTGGAGTATAACTCAGGGACTAGCGGGCACAGATACGCAGTATTTT. This encodes CAWSITQGLAGTDTQYF. This rearrangement joins TRBV30 to TRBJ2-3; TRBD2 matches at 11 bases. Germline V lookup: CDR1 GTSNPN, CDR2 SVGIG (reference sequence). Trimming cost V 2 bases and J 1 base; bases outside gene matches: 8. The CDR3 is made up of 17 amino acids.

CDR3 protein: CASSFRGRGYTF. The CDR3 region has the DNA TGTGCCAGCAGCTTTAGGGGAAGGGGCTACACCTTC. The chain uses TRBV11-3 and TRBJ1-2, with D possibly TRBD1 on 5 matching bases. In germline, CDR1 is SGHNT, CDR2 YENEEA. This CDR3 is built from 12 residues. Trimming cost V 3 bases and J 8 bases, with 10 bases left between them.

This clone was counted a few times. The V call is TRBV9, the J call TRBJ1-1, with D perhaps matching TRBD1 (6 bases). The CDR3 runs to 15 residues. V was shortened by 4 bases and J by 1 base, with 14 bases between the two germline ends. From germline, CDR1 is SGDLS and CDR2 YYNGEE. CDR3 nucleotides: TGTGCCAGCAGCTCAATTGGGACACCGAACACTGAAGCTTTCTTT. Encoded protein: CASSSIGTPNTEAFF.

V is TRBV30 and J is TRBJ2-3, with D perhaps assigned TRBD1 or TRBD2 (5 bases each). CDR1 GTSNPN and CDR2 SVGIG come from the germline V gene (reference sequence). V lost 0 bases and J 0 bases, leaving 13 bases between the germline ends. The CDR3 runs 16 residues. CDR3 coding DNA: TGTGCCTGGAGTGTGCGGTACAGGACTAGCACAGATACGCAGTATTTT. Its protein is CAWSVRYRTSTDTQYF. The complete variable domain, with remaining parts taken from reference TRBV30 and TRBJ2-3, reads SQTIHQWPATLVQPVGSPLSLECTVEGTSNPNLYWYRQAAGRGLQLLFYSVGIGQISSEVPQNLSASRPQDRQFILSSKKLLLSDSGFYLCAWSVRYRTSTDTQYFGPGTRLTVL.

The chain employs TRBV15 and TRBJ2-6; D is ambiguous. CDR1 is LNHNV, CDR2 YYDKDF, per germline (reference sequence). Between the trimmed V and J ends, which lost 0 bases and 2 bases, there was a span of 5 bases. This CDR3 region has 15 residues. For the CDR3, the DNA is TGTGCCACCAGCAGAGATCTTGCTGGGGCCAACGTCCTGACTTTC. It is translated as CATSRDLAGANVLTF.

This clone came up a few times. The CDR3 bases are TGCGCCAGCAGCCCGGAGACAGTCCTACGTGGGAATGAGCAGTTCTTC. It yields the protein CASSPETVLRGNEQFF. The chain recombines TRBV5-1 with TRBJ2-1; D might be TRBD1 (5 bases). The CDR3 runs to 16 residues. The V gene's germline CDR1 is SGHRS and CDR2 YFSETQ. Trimming left V 4 bases short and J 7 bases short, with 21 bases between. Looking up the rest from reference TRBV5-1 and TRBJ2-1 gives the full variable domain: KAGVTQTPRYLIKTRGQQVTLSCSPISGHRSVSWYQQTPGQGLQFLFEYFSETQRNKGNFPGRFSGRQFSNSRSEMNVSTLELGDSALYLCASSPETVLRGNEQFFGPGTRLTVL.

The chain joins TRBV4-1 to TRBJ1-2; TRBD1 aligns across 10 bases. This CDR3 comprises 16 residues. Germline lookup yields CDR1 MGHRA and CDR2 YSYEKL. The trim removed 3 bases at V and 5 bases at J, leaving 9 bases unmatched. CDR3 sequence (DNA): TGCGCCAGCAGCCAGACCCGGGACAGGGGTGGTTATGGCTACACCTTC. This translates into CASSQTRDRGGYGYTF.